The present entry profiles one T cell receptor beta chain with its context. The target antigen is unknown. Healthy Caucasians were all of the donors. The sample is drawn from a study of identical twins. Germline lookup yields CDR1 SGDLS and CDR2 YYNGEE. Trimming removed 0 bases from V and 7 bases from J; junction bases left unmatched: 7. This CDR3 spans 15 amino acids. Points from the study as a whole: Cord blood beta clonotypes that were abundant carried fewer insertions, and memory repertoires showed no such trend.

MiXCR, run by TCRdb on the 5' RACE reads, gives a single entry per CDR3 protein. Of roughly 1,500,000 distinct CDR3 sequences in the sample, about 32% were seen once. This sequence originates from a newborn girl in good health. The chain carries TRBV9 and TRBJ2-1; TRBD2 matches 7 bases. Material: cord blood. CDR3 coding DNA: TGTGCCAGCAGCGTAGTGCCGGGAGGAGGGAATGAGCAGTTCTTC. Residues: CASSVVPGGGNEQFF.